The T cell receptor beta chain under discussion was sequenced for a study of T cells after yellow fever vaccination. V was pared by 2 bases and J by 5 bases, with 18 bases between. This CDR3 has 16 amino acids. Germline lookup yields CDR1 DFQATT and CDR2 SNEGSKA (reference sequence). 5'RACE template switching added a universal primer site and UMIs to TCR cDNA. A single record per CDR3 protein comes from TCRdb applying MiXCR to the 5' RACE reads. The sample carries hundreds of thousands of distinct CDR3 sequences, 9% to 15% recorded once. V and J are TRBV20-1 and TRBJ1-4, with D possibly matching TRBD1 (5 bases). Here the sequenced sample was PBMCs, taken on the day of the yellow fever booster vaccination. The TCR originated in a man aged 25 to 40 who received the YFV17D yellow fever vaccine. In DNA, the CDR3 is TGCAGTGCTAGAAGTGTATCACGGGGGGGAAATGAAAAACTGTTTTTT. It yields the protein CSARSVSRGGNEKLFF.